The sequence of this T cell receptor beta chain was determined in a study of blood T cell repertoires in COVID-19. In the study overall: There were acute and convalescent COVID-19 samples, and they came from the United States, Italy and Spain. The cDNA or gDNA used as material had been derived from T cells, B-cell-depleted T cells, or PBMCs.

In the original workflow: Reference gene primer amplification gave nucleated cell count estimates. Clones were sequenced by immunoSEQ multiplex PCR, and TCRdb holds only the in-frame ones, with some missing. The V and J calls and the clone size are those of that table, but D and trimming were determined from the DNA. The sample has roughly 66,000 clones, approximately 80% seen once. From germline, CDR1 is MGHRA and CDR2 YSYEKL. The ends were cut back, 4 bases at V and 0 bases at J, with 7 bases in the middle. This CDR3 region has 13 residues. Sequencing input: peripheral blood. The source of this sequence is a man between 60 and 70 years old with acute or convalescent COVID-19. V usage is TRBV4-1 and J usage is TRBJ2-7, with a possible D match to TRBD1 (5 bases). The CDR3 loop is CASSRQNSYEQYF. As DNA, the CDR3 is TGCGCCAGCAGCCGACAGAACTCCTACGAGCAGTACTTC.